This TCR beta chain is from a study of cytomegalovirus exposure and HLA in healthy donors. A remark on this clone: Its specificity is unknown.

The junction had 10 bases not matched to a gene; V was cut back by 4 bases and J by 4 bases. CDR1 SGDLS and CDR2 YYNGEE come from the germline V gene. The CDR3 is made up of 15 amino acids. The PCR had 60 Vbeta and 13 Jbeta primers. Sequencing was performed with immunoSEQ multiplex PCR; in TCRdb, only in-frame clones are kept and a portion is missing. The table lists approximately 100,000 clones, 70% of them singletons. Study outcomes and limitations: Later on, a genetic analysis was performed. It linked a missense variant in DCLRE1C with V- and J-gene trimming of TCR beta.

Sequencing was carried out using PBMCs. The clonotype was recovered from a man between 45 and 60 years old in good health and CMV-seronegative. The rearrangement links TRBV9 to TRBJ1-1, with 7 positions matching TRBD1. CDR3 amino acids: CASSLSQPGGTEAFF. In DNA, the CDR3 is TGTGCCAGCAGCTTAAGTCAACCAGGGGGCACTGAAGCTTTCTTT.